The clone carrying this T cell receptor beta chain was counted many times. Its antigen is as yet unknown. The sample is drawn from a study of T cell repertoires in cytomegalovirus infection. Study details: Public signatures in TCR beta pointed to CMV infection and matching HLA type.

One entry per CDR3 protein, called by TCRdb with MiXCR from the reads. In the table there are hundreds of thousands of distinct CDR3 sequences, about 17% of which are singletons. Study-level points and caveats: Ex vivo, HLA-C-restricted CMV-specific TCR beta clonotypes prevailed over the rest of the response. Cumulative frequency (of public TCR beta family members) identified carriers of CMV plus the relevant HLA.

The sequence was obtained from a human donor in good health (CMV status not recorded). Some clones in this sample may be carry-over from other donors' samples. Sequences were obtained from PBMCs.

The CDR3 spells CASSRTATFGYTF. CDR3 nucleotides: TGTGCCAGCAGTCGGACAGCTACTTTTGGCTACACCTTC. The genes are TRBV12-3 or TRBV12-4 and TRBJ1-2, with D tentatively TRBD1 (6 bases). The V end lost 5 bases, the J end lost 7 bases, and 14 bases lay between the germline ends. The CDR3 runs 13 residues.